This T cell receptor beta chain was obtained from a study of blood T cell repertoires in COVID-19. Across the whole study: Spain, Italy and the United States supplied samples that represented acute and convalescent COVID-19. PBMCs, B-cell-depleted T cells, or T cells provided the cDNA or gDNA that made up the material.

As handled by the study authors: Reference gene primer amplification yielded estimated nucleated cell counts. Profiled with immunoSEQ multiplex PCR; TCRdb holds only in-frame clones, not every one. That table furnishes V, J and clone size, whereas the DNA furnished D and trimming. The table shows 400,000 or so clones, with around nine tenths occurring only once. Followed over time, Seattle patients had been enrolled while infection was active. From germline, CDR1 is MNHEY and CDR2 SMNVEV (reference sequence). Between the trimmed V and J ends, which lost 5 bases and 0 bases, there was a span of 14 bases. The CDR3 is 15 amino acids.

The clonotype was recovered from a woman aged 40 to 50 with COVID-19, enrolled during active disease. The chain recombines TRBV27 with TRBJ2-7; TRBD2 might be the D (5 bases). Sequencing input: peripheral blood. The CDR3 DNA sequence: TGTGCCAGCAGTGGGTATAGCGATCACTCCTACGAGCAGTACTTC. As protein: CASSGYSDHSYEQYF.